This entry lists 3 T cell receptor beta chains sequenced from one sample in a study of response to subunit inactivated influenza vaccine. TCRdb called the RT-PCR reads again in MiXCR, with one record for every CDR3 protein. The sample includes about 540,000 distinct CDR3 sequences, around 21% of them seen just once. This sample also belongs to another study, concerning T cells expressing NK-cell markers. That investigation notes: 5'RACE template switching with UMIs produced the TCR beta cDNA.

The sequences come from CD4+ T cells sorted from PBMCs, collected 11 to 12 days after vaccination. The receptors shown here come from a man aged 45 to 65 who received an inactivated influenza vaccine.

The V and J genes are TRBV20-1 and TRBJ2-1; 9 bases are shared with TRBD2. Germline V gene sequence: CDR1 DFQATT, CDR2 SNEGSKA (reference sequence). The CDR3 is 21 amino acids. The trim removed 4 bases at V and 8 bases at J, leaving 30 bases unmatched. This chain's CDR3 is CSAKGLGGGGVSRYALDEQFF. In nucleotides, the CDR3 is TGCAGTGCTAAGGGTCTAGGGGGCGGGGGGGTTTCGAGATATGCGCTCGATGAGCAGTTCTTC.

The rearrangement joins TRBV4-3 to TRBJ2-2; D is perhaps TRBD2 (7 bases). Per the germline V gene, CDR1 is LGHNA and CDR2 is YSLEER. V lost 3 bases, J lost 6 bases, and 20 bases lay in between. This CDR3 is built from 17 residues. CDR3 bases: TGCGCCAGCAGCCACCCCTCGGGGGGCCAACGGGCCGGGGAGCTGTTTTTT. Encoded protein: CASSHPSGGQRAGELFF.

V and J are TRBV27 and TRBJ1-1; maybe TRBD1 (6 bases). CDR3 length: 16 amino acids. V lost 6 bases, J lost 1 base, and 18 bases lay in between. The germline V gene has CDR1 MNHEY and CDR2 SMNVEV (reference sequence). The CDR3 nucleotides are TGTGCCAGCAGCCCGCGGGGCAGGGGAGAGAACACTGAAGCTTTCTTT. Its protein is CASSPRGRGENTEAFF.